This TCR beta chain came from a study of cytomegalovirus exposure and HLA in healthy donors. Amplification used 60 Vbeta primers and 13 Jbeta primers. The repertoire was sequenced with immunoSEQ multiplex PCR; TCRdb's copy has only in-frame clones and lacks some. The sample records over 100,000 clones, over 75% being singletons. CDR1 is MNHNS and CDR2 is SASEGT in the germline V gene. This CDR3 is 15 amino acids long. Between the trimmed V and J ends, which lost 7 bases and 1 base, there was a span of 15 bases. At the time of sampling, donors were nominally healthy, though unrecorded immune exposures were likely.

The V gene is TRBV6-1, the J gene TRBJ2-3, with D maybe TRBD2 (5 bases). This TCR was sampled from a man in his sixties in good health and CMV-seropositive. Sequencing was performed on PBMCs. The CDR3 coding sequence is TGTGCCAGCAAGCATGCTAGCTTCGGCACAGATACGCAGTATTTT. Residues: CASKHASFGTDTQYF.